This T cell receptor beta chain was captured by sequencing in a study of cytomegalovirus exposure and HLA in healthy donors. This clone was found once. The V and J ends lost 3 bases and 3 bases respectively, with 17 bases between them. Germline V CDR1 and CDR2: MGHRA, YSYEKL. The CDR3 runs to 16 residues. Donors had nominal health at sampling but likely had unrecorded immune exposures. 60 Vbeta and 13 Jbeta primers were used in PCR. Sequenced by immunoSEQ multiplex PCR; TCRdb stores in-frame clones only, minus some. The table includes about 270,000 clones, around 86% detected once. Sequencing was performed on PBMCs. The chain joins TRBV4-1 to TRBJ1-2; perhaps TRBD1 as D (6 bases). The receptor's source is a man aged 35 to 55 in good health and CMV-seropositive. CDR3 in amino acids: CASSHLAQGFDYGYTF. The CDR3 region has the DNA TGCGCCAGCAGCCATCTGGCACAGGGATTTGACTATGGCTACACCTTC.